This entry is about one T cell receptor (beta chain). Profiled with immunoSEQ multiplex PCR; TCRdb holds only in-frame clones, not every one. The repertoire includes around 25,000 clones, approximately 67% of them detected once, and about 10% sits in the top ten. The sample comes from a study of early stage breast cancer tumors. This CDR3 has 13 residues. The junction had 1 base not matched to a gene; V was cut back by 4 bases and J by 4 bases. Germline CDR1 and CDR2: LNHDA and SQIVND (reference sequence). This receptor was taken from a person aged 55 to 69 with breast cancer. What was sequenced was breast tumor tissue. The chain has TRBV19 and TRBJ2-3; 8 nucleotides align to TRBD2. CDR3 sequence reads: CASSTGLADTQYF. The CDR3 coding sequence is TGTGCCAGTAGTACGGGACTAGCAGATACGCAGTATTTT. The full variable domain, completed using reference TRBV19 and TRBJ2-3, is DGGITQSPKYLFRKEGQNVTLSCEQNLNHDAMYWYRQDPGQGLRLIYYSQIVNDFQKGDIAEGYSVSREKKESFPLTVTSAQKNPTAFYLCASSTGLADTQYFGPGTRLTVL.